These 13 T cell receptor beta chains were sequenced from one sample in a study of blood T cell repertoires in COVID-19. Here immunoSEQ multiplex PCR was the method, and the copy in TCRdb shows in-frame clones only, minus some. The repertoire consists of roughly 130,000 clones, with roughly nine tenths occurring once and the leading ten covering about 3.5%. Sequencing was done on a sample of peripheral blood. The receptor set was obtained from a man aged 45 to 65 with active COVID-19.

This chain links TRBV6-1 with TRBJ1-5; D is possibly TRBD1 (5 bases). Germline values: CDR1 MNHNS, CDR2 SASEGT. This CDR3 spans 16 amino acids. V was pared by 2 bases and J by 0 bases, with 11 bases between. In DNA form, the CDR3 reads TGTGCCAGCAGTGAAACCAGGACACTTAGCAATCAGCCCCAGCATTTT. Amino acid sequence: CASSETRTLSNQPQHF.

This clone was seen more than once but under ten times. The V and J genes are TRBV5-1 and TRBJ1-1, with no clear D. Germline CDR1 and CDR2: SGHRS and YFSETQ. V was cut by 0 bases and J by 6 bases, with 9 bases left in between. The CDR3 covers 13 residues. The CDR3 nucleotides read TGCGCCAGCAGCTTGGTTGAGGGTTCTGAAGCTTTCTTT. It encodes CASSLVEGSEAFF.

This clone was observed a few times. The chain links TRBV27 to TRBJ2-3, with D perhaps matching TRBD2 (6 bases). This CDR3 region has 15 residues. Germline V gene lookup returns CDR1 MNHEY and CDR2 SMNVEV (reference sequence). Trimming cost V 2 bases and J 5 bases, with 14 bases left between them. CDR3 DNA: TGTGCCAGCAGTTTAGGAGGGACGGAGTTAGATACGCAGTATTTT. Encoded protein: CASSLGGTELDTQYF.

CDR3: CASSGTGANEQFF. CDR3 nucleotide sequence: TGTGCCAGCAGTGGGACAGGGGCCAATGAGCAGTTCTTC. The chain recombines TRBV2 with TRBJ2-1, with 9 bases lining up with TRBD1. V lost 4 bases and J lost 6; bases outside the gene matches: 1. Germline CDR1 reads SNHLY; CDR2 reads FYNNEI. This CDR3 is built from 13 residues.

The chain recombines TRBV19 with TRBJ1-4; 9 nucleotides line up with TRBD1. Germline CDR1 reads LNHDA; CDR2 reads SQIVND (reference sequence). This CDR3 comprises 14 residues. The junction had 7 bases not matched to a gene; V was cut back by 6 bases and J by 8 bases. In DNA, the CDR3 is TGTGCCAGTAGAGAGACAGGGGGGGGAGAAAAACTGTTTTTT. Encoded protein: CASRETGGGEKLFF.

The chain is built from TRBV25-1 and TRBJ1-4; 7 bases fit TRBD1. V shed 9 bases and J 8 bases; nucleotides not matched to a gene: 9. Germline V gene data show CDR1 as MGHDK and CDR2 as SYGVNS. There are 13 residues in the CDR3. In DNA, the CDR3 is TGTGCCAGTAAGACAGGGCTAAACGAAAAACTGTTTTTT. Translated, it gives CASKTGLNEKLFF.

The chain has TRBV2 and TRBJ1-4; tentatively, D is TRBD1 (5 bases). This CDR3 contains 12 residues. V dropped 6 bases and J dropped 15 bases, with 17 bases sitting between them. The germline CDR1 and CDR2 sequences are SNHLY and FYNNEI. DNA for the CDR3: TGTGCCAGCAGAGCCGCGGGGGGTGGATTGTTTTTT. It codes for CASRAAGGGLFF.

The CDR3 nucleotides read TGTGCCAGCAGCTTTCAGGGTCCCCTAGCCAAAAACATTCAGTACTTC. Its protein is CASSFQGPLAKNIQYF. The rearrangement joins TRBV21-1 to TRBJ2-4; whether TRBD1, the table's D call, matches the DNA was not checked. TRBV21-1 is a documented pseudogene. The CDR3 totals 16 residues.

The V call is TRBV7-9, the J call TRBJ2-1; TRBD1 agrees at 9 bases. The CDR3 runs to 16 residues. From germline, CDR1 is SEHNR and CDR2 FQNEAQ (reference sequence). V was clipped by 5 bases and J by 8 bases; unmatched bases: 13. In DNA form, the CDR3 reads TGTGCCAGCAGCCACGCGGGGACAGGGAGTAAGCATGAGCAGTTCTTC. It translates to CASSHAGTGSKHEQFF.

The DNA for the CDR3 is TGTGCCAGCAGCGTAGAGGCGGAAGAGACCCAGTACTTC. This encodes CASSVEAEETQYF. V usage is TRBV9 and J usage is TRBJ2-5; D gene uncertain. Per germline, CDR1 SGDLS and CDR2 YYNGEE. V was clipped by 0 bases and J by 3 bases, with 6 bases between them. This CDR3 has 13 residues.

This chain connects TRBV5-6 to TRBJ1-2, with D uncertain. Germline assignment: CDR1 SGHDT and CDR2 YYEEEE. Trimming took off 3 bases at V and 3 bases at J, with 12 bases between the two ends. This CDR3 comprises 14 residues. CDR3 in DNA: TGTGCCAGCAGCTCTACTAACTCCGACTATGGCTACACCTTC. This translates into CASSSTNSDYGYTF.

This clone occurred once. The chain links TRBV19 to TRBJ1-3; TRBD1 is a possible D gene (6 bases). In germline, CDR1 is LNHDA, CDR2 SQIVND (reference sequence). The V and J ends lost 3 bases and 4 bases respectively, with 10 bases between them. The CDR3 is made up of 14 amino acids. The CDR3 bases are TGTGCCAGTAGTATGGGGGCCGGAGGAAACACCATATATTTT. Translated: CASSMGAGGNTIYF.

This clone was recorded only once. The genes are TRBV4-2 and TRBJ2-2; 9 bases fit TRBD2. CDR3 length equals 16 residues. V gave up 4 bases and J gave up 0 bases; unmatched junction bases: 3. Germline V gene lookup returns CDR1 LGHNA and CDR2 YNFKEQ. Here the CDR3 reads CASSPSGTSNTGELFF. In nucleotides, the CDR3 is TGTGCCAGCAGCCCTAGCGGGACATCGAACACCGGGGAGCTGTTTTTT.